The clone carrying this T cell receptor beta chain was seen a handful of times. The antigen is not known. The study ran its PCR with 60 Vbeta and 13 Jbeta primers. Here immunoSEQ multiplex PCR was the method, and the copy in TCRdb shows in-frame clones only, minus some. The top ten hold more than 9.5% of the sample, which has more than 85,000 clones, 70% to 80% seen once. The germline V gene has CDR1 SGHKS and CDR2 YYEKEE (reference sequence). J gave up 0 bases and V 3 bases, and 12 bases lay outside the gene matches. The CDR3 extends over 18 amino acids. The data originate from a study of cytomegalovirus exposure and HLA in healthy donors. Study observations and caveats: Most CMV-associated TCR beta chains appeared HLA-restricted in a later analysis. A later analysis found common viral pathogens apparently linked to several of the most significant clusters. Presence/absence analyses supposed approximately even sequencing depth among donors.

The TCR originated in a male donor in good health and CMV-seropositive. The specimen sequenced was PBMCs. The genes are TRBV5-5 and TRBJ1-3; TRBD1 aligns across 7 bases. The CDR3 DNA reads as TGTGCCAGCAGCTCCCTCTATACAGGGGCTATCTCTGGAAACACCATATATTTT. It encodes CASSSLYTGAISGNTIYF.